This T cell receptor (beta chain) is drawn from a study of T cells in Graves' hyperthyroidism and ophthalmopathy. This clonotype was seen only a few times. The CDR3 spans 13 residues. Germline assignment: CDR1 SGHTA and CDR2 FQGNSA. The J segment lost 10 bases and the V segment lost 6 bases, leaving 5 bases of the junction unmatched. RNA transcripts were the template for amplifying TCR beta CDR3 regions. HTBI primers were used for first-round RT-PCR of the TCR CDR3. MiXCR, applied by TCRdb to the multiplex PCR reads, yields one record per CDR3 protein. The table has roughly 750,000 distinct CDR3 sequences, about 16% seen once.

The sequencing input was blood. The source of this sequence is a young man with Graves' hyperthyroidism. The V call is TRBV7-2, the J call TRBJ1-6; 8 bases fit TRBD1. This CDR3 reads CASSKTGESPLHF. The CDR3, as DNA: TGTGCCAGCAGTAAGACAGGGGAATCACCCCTCCACTTT.